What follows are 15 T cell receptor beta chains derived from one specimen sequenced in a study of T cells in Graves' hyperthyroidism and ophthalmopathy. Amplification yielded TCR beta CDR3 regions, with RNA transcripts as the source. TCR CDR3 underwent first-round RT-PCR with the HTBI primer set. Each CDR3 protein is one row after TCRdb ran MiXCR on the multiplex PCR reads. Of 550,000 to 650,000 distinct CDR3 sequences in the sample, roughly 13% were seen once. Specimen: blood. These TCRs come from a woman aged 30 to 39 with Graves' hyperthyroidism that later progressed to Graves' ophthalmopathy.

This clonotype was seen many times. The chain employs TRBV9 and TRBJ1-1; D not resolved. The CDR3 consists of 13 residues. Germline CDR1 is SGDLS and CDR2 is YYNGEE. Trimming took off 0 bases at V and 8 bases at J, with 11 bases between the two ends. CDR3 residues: CASSVEGRMEAFF. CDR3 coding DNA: TGTGCCAGCAGCGTAGAAGGACGTATGGAAGCTTTCTTT.

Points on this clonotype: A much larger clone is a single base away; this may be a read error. The CDR3 nucleotides read TGTGCCACCCGCGGGACAGGGAACTATGGCAACACCTTC. This codes for CATRGTGNYGNTF. J is TRBJ1-2 and V is TRBV28; 9 nucleotides agree with TRBD1. The CDR3 covers 13 residues. From germline, CDR1 is MDHEN and CDR2 SYDVKM.

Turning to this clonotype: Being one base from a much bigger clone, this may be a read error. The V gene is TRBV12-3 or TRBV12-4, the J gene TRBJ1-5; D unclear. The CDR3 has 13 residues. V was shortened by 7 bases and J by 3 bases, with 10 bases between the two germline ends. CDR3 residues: CASTGPDNQPQHF. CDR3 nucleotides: TGTGCCAGCACTGGGCCCGACAATCAGCCCCAGCATTTT.

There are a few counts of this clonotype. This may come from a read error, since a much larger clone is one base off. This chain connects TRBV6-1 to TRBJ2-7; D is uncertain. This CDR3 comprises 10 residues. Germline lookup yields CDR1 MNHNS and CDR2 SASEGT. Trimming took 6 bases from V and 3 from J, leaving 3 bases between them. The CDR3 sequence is CASRNYEQYF. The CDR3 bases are TGTGCCAGCAGGAACTACGAGCAGTACTTC.

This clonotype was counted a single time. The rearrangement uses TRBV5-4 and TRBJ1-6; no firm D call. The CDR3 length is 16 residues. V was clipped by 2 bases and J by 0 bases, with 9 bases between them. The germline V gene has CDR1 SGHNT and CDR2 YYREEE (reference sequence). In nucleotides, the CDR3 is TGTGCCAGCAGCTTTGAGAACCGCTCCTATAATTCACCCCTCCACTTT. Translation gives CASSFENRSYNSPLHF.

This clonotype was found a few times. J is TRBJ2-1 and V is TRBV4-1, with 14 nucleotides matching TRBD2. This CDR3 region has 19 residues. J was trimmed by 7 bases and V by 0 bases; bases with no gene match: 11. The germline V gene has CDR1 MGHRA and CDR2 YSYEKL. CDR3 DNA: TGCGCCAGCAGCCAAGACGCAGGGACTAGCGGGAGACCTCGTAATGAGCAGTTCTTC. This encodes CASSQDAGTSGRPRNEQFF.

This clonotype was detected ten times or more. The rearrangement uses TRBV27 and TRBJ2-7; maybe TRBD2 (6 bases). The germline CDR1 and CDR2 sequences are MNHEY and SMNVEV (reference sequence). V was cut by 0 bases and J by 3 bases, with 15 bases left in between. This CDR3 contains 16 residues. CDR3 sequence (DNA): TGTGCCAGCAGTTTATCGGGGCCGGGACTCATCTACGAGCAGTACTTC. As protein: CASSLSGPGLIYEQYF.

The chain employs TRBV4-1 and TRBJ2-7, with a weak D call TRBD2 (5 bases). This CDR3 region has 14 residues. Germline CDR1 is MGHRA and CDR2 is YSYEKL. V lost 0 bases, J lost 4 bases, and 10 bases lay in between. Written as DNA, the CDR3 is TGCGCCAGCAGCCAAGATATGGAGGTATACGAGCAGTACTTC. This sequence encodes CASSQDMEVYEQYF.

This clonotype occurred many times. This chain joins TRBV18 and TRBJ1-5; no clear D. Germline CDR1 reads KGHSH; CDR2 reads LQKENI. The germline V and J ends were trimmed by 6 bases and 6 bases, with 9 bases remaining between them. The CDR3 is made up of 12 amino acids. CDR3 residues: CASSPASQPQHF. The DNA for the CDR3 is TGTGCCAGCTCCCCCGCGAGTCAGCCCCAGCATTTT.

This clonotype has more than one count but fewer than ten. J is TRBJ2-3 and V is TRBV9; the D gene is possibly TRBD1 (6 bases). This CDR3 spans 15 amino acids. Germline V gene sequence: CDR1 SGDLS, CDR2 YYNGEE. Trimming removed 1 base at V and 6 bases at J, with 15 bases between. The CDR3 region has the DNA TGTGCCAGCAGCGTACAGTGGACAGCCGCCGATACGCAGTATTTT. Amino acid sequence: CASSVQWTAADTQYF.

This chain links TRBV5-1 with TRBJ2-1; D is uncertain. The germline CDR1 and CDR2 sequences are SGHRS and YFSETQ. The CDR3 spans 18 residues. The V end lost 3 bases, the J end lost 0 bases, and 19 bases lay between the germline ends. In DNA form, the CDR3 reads TGCGCCAGCAGCTCCCCTTTCCAGTCCTCGAGCTCCTACAATGAGCAGTTCTTC. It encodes CASSSPFQSSSSYNEQFF.

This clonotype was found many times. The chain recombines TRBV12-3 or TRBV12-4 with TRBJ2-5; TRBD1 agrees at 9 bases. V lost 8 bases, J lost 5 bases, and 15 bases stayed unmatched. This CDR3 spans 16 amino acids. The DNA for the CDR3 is TGTGCCAGCTATCACTTTGGGACAGGGAAAAACGAGACCCAGTACTTC. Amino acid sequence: CASYHFGTGKNETQYF.

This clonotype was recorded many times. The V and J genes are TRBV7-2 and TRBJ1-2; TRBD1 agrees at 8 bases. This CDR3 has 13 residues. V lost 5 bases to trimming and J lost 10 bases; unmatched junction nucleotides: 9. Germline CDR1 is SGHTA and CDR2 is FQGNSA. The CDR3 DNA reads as TGTGCCAGCAGCACCCGGACAGGGTCTGTCTACACCTTC. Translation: CASSTRTGSVYTF.

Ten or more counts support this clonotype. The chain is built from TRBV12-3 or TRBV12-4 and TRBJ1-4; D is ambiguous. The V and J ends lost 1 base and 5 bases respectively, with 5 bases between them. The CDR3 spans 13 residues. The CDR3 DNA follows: TGTGCCAGCAGTTTAGACGGAAATGAAAAACTGTTTTTT. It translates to CASSLDGNEKLFF.

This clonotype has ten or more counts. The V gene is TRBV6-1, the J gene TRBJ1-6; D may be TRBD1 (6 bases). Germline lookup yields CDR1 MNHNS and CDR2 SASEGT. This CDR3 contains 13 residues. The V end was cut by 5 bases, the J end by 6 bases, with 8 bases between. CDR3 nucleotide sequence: TGTGCCAGCAGTTTGGACAGTAATTCACCCCTCCACTTT. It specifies CASSLDSNSPLHF.